What follows describes a single TCR beta chain. Its specificity is not known. This sample is drawn from a study of monozygotic twins with inflammatory bowel disease. The study's findings and limits: Patients with IBD had less TCRbeta diversity (inverse Simpson) than their healthy co-twins.

Each CDR3 protein gets one entry in TCRdb, which reprocessed the 5' RACE reads and gives no DNA. This repertoire includes a few hundred thousand distinct CDR3 sequences. The CDR3 extends over 11 amino acids. Germline-derived CDR1 and CDR2 are MNHEY and SVGAGI. Input material: blood. The sequence was obtained from a human donor with ulcerative colitis or Crohn's disease, or a healthy co-twin of an affected twin (not recorded which). The chain is built from TRBV6-5 and TRBJ1-1; with no DNA, the TCRdb D assignment of TRBD1 cannot be verified. The CDR3: CAIKTGSEAFF.